These 21 T cell receptor beta chains share one sample of origin, sequenced in a study of T cells in Graves' hyperthyroidism and ophthalmopathy. TCR beta CDR3 regions were amplified from RNA. The TCR CDR3 first-round RT-PCR relied on the HTBI primer set. Via MiXCR, TCRdb re-called the multiplex PCR reads, giving one row per CDR3 protein. The table has almost 600,000 distinct CDR3 sequences, about 15% seen once. The sample consisted of blood. These receptors all come from a woman in her 30s with Graves' hyperthyroidism that later progressed to Graves' ophthalmopathy.

This clonotype was counted only a few times. The V call is TRBV20-1, the J call TRBJ1-6; D call uncertain. The CDR3 sequence is 14 residues long. Germline V CDR1 and CDR2: DFQATT, SNEGSKA (reference sequence). As DNA, the CDR3 is TGCAGATTGCCCGTGAGGGAAGGGAATTCACCCCTCCACTTT. Translating gives CRLPVREGNSPLHF.

This clonotype appeared a few times. A read error may account for a junction end that differs from germline. This sequence joins TRBV28 and TRBJ1-6; 8 bases align to TRBD1. This CDR3 is 16 amino acids long. Germline assignment: CDR1 MDHEN and CDR2 SYDVKM. The CDR3 DNA reads TGTGCCTGCAGTTCGGGGACAGGAGCGAATAATTCACCCCTCCACTTT. Protein: CACSSGTGANNSPLHF.

This clonotype was seen a single time. V and J are TRBV7-9 and TRBJ2-3, with 10 nucleotides matching TRBD2. The CDR3 sequence is 16 residues long. V trimming: 5 bases; J trimming: 4 bases; junction bases outside the gene matches: 9. Germline lookup yields CDR1 SEHNR and CDR2 FQNEAQ (reference sequence). CDR3: CASSGGPSGSSDTQYF. Written as DNA, the CDR3 is TGTGCCAGCAGCGGAGGGCCTAGCGGGAGTTCAGATACGCAGTATTTT.

This clonotype was counted ten times or more. The chain is built from TRBV24-1 and TRBJ2-5; D gene unclear. Trimming cost V 2 bases and J 7 bases, with 10 bases left between them. Germline CDR1 KGHDR, CDR2 SFDVKD. There are 13 residues in the CDR3. CDR3 DNA: TGTGCCACCAGTGATTCTGCCGTACGGACCCAGTACTTC. Encoded protein: CATSDSAVRTQYF.

J is TRBJ2-2 and V is TRBV3-1; 13 bases are shared with TRBD2. Trimming cost V 4 bases and J 2 bases; bases outside gene matches: 4. CDR3 length: 17 amino acids. Looked up from germline, CDR1 is LGHDT and CDR2 is YNNKEL (reference sequence). CDR3 nucleotides: TGTGCCAGCAGCCCAATGGGACTAGCGGGAAACACCGGGGAGCTGTTTTTT. Translation: CASSPMGLAGNTGELFF.

This chain joins TRBV18 and TRBJ2-5, with 7 positions matching TRBD2. CDR1 and CDR2 (germline): KGHSH, LQKENI. The V gene end was trimmed by 4 bases and the J gene end by 5 bases; junction bases not matched to a gene: 28. This CDR3 contains 21 residues. CDR3 sequence: CASSRLGMMPALALLWETQYF. For the CDR3, the DNA is TGTGCCAGCTCACGACTTGGTATGATGCCTGCACTAGCGCTTTTGTGGGAGACCCAGTACTTC.

This clonotype was seen ten or more times. The chain links TRBV20-1 to TRBJ2-5; TRBD2 matches at 8 bases. The trim removed 5 bases at V and 5 bases at J, leaving 13 bases unmatched. The CDR3 is 15 residues long. Germline V gene data show CDR1 as DFQATT and CDR2 as SNEGSKA (reference sequence). In DNA, the CDR3 is TGCAGTGCTCCCGGGGTTCGGGCGGGAGGCGAGACCCAGTACTTC. Protein product: CSAPGVRAGGETQYF.

This clonotype was observed at least ten times. The V and J genes are TRBV3-1 and TRBJ2-5; D call uncertain. V gave up 2 bases and J gave up 1 base, with 11 bases separating them. CDR1 LGHDT and CDR2 YNNKEL come from the germline V gene (reference sequence). The CDR3 runs to 15 residues. The CDR3 DNA is TGTGCCAGCAGCCAAAACTCCTCCCCCCAAGAGACCCAGTACTTC. Its translation is CASSQNSSPQETQYF.

This clonotype was counted at least ten times. Germline and junction disagree at one end, which may indicate a read error. V and J are TRBV24-1 and TRBJ2-1, with D possibly TRBD1 on 6 matching bases. The CDR3 loop spans 14 amino acids. The germline V gene encodes CDR1 KGHDR and CDR2 SFDVKD. The CDR3 loop is CATSDRFRQDQHFF. CDR3 nucleotides: TGTGCCACCAGTGACCGATTTCGACAGGACCAGCACTTCTTC.

This clonotype was seen more than once but under ten times. A much larger clone sits a single nucleotide away, making a read error possible. CDR3 region: CASSQDRLASLGQYF. The CDR3 DNA reads as TGTGCCAGCAGCCAAGACCGACTAGCCTCGTTGGGGCAGTACTTC. The V call is TRBV3-1, the J call TRBJ2-7; 7 bases are shared with TRBD2. Germline V CDR1 and CDR2: LGHDT, YNNKEL (reference sequence). Losses at the gene ends were 0 bases for V and 9 bases for J; bases not matched to a gene: 11. The CDR3 is made up of 15 amino acids.

This clonotype was observed many times. The chain combines TRBV27 with TRBJ2-3, with D maybe TRBD2 (5 bases). Germline V lookup: CDR1 MNHEY, CDR2 SMNVEV (reference sequence). This CDR3 region has 15 residues. V was trimmed by 5 bases and J by 4 bases, leaving 16 bases between them. CDR3 in DNA: TGTGCCAGCAGTCGAAGCGGAGGAAAGGCAGATACGCAGTATTTT. The encoded protein is CASSRSGGKADTQYF.

The gene calls are TRBV5-1 and TRBJ2-3; D unresolved. The CDR3 length is 12 residues. V lost 4 bases and J 4 bases, leaving 7 bases between the germline ends. Germline V gene sequence: CDR1 SGHRS, CDR2 YFSETQ. CDR3 loop: CASSTQADTQYF. The CDR3 DNA is TGCGCCAGCAGCACCCAGGCAGATACGCAGTATTTT.

This clonotype was counted ten times or more. This CDR3 reads CSANFAGAEKNNQPQHF. The CDR3 region has the DNA TGCAGTGCCAACTTTGCGGGGGCTGAAAAAAACAATCAGCCCCAGCATTTT. The chain has TRBV20-1 and TRBJ1-5; D perhaps matches TRBD1 (6 bases). This CDR3 has 17 residues. CDR1 is DFQATT and CDR2 is SNEGSKA in the germline V gene (reference sequence). Trimming left V 6 bases short and J 3 bases short, with 24 bases between.

This clonotype was counted many times. The chain couples TRBV28 to TRBJ1-1; the D gene is possibly TRBD1 (6 bases). The CDR3 totals 17 residues. Germline CDR1 reads MDHEN; CDR2 reads SYDVKM. V lost 6 bases to trimming and J lost 6 bases, with 26 bases between them. CDR3 nucleotides: TGTGCCAGCAGCCCCCTGCCCGGGACACCCGTAGGGTCTGAAGCTTTCTTT. Residues: CASSPLPGTPVGSEAFF.

This clonotype was picked up many times. The rearrangement joins TRBV11-2 to TRBJ1-2, with 11 bases aligning to TRBD1. Germline values: CDR1 SGHAT, CDR2 FQNNGV. The V segment lost 4 bases and the J segment 7 bases; nucleotides outside the gene matches: 5. The CDR3 is 14 residues long. CDR3 loop: CASSYGTGGVGYTF. As DNA, the CDR3 is TGTGCCAGCAGCTACGGGACAGGGGGTGTTGGCTACACCTTC.

There are many counts of this clonotype. This chain joins TRBV7-9 and TRBJ2-3; D may be TRBD1 (6 bases). This CDR3 is built from 19 residues. Trimming removed 0 bases from V and 3 bases from J, with 22 bases in between. CDR1 is SEHNR, CDR2 FQNEAQ, per germline (reference sequence). The CDR3 sequence is CASSLARRGSSPETDTQYF. CDR3 DNA sequence: TGTGCCAGCAGCTTAGCGCGAAGGGGGTCGAGTCCGGAAACAGATACGCAGTATTTT.

The table lists this clonotype with many counts. The chain joins TRBV7-2 to TRBJ2-3; 9 positions match TRBD2. The V segment lost 2 bases and the J segment 10 bases; nucleotides outside the gene matches: 7. Germline values: CDR1 SGHTA, CDR2 FQGNSA. This CDR3 has 14 amino acids. CDR3 residues: CASSLLAGGTAQYF. Written as DNA, the CDR3 is TGTGCCAGCAGCTTATTGGCGGGAGGGACAGCGCAGTATTTT.

This clonotype showed up many times. The rearrangement uses TRBV2 and TRBJ2-1; TRBD2 is a possible D gene (6 bases). V dropped 0 bases and J dropped 2 bases, with 11 bases sitting between them. CDR3 length equals 16 residues. The germline V gene encodes CDR1 SNHLY and CDR2 FYNNEI. The CDR3 loop is CASSEASGEAYNEQFF. CDR3 nucleotide sequence: TGTGCCAGCAGTGAAGCTTCGGGAGAGGCCTACAATGAGCAGTTCTTC.

This clonotype has at least ten counts. CDR3 residues: CAWSPHGFGNTEAFF. DNA of the CDR3: TGTGCCTGGAGTCCCCACGGCTTCGGGAACACTGAAGCTTTCTTT. The chain has TRBV30 and TRBJ1-1; D unresolved. Looked up from germline, CDR1 is GTSNPN and CDR2 is SVGIG (reference sequence). The CDR3 extends over 15 amino acids. V was cut by 2 bases and J by 1 base, with 14 bases left in between.

V gene TRBV12-3 or TRBV12-4 combines with J gene TRBJ1-1, with 11 bases lining up with TRBD1. Unmatched junction bases numbered 7, after V lost 3 bases and J lost 1 base. This CDR3 is 17 amino acids long. The DNA of the CDR3 is TGTGCCAGCAGTTTGTGGACAGGGGGCGACCGGAACACTGAAGCTTTCTTT. Translation gives CASSLWTGGDRNTEAFF.

This clonotype was observed many times. The CDR3 DNA sequence: TGTGCCAGCAGCCCCCTCGGAATGAGCTCCTACAATGAGCAGTTCTTC. The encoded protein is CASSPLGMSSYNEQFF. V is TRBV7-3 and J is TRBJ2-1; D not certain. Germline V gives CDR1 SGHTA, CDR2 FQGTGA. This CDR3 region has 16 residues. The V end lost 5 bases, the J end lost 0 bases, and 14 bases lay between the germline ends.